This T cell receptor beta chain is from a study of human T cells and chemical hapten exposure. Turning to the study itself: There were per-sample TCR yield variations, arising mainly from small pooled library volume differences.

Noted time point: pre-sensitization, week 0. Treatment defined: therapeutic diphenylcyclopropenone sensitization with weekly scalp DPC. This clonotype was counted at least ten times. TCRdb recomputed calls from the RACE reads with MiXCR, one row per CDR3 protein. Here the sample spans about 68,000 distinct CDR3 sequences, approximately 10% being singletons. This CDR3 is 13 amino acids long. V lost 2 bases to trimming and J lost 3 bases, with 8 bases between them. Sequencing was performed on whole blood, taken in connection with sensitization to the hapten diphenylcyclopropenone (DPC). The sequence derives from a woman aged 45-59 years with alopecia areata. Some clones in this sample may be carry-over from other donors' samples. The chain links TRBV12-3 or TRBV12-4 to TRBJ2-7; D is undetermined. Here the CDR3 reads CASSLRPNYEQYF. Written as DNA, the CDR3 is TGTGCCAGCAGTTTACGACCCAACTACGAGCAGTACTTC.